Shown below are 10 T cell receptor beta chains from a single sample sequenced in a study of blood T cells in healthy people across ages. Combining a sample-barcoded 5' primer with a J-beta primer mix, a second PCR ran for roughly 7 to 11 cycles. MiXCR, applied by TCRdb to the 5' RACE reads, yields one record per CDR3 protein. The sample holds under 1,100,000 distinct CDR3 sequences, roughly 24% seen once. These data were likewise used in another study, on T cells of mothers and their children.

The sample taken for sequencing was blood. The receptors come from a girl aged 2 to 9 in good health.

The gene calls are TRBV7-9 and TRBJ1-1; D possibly corresponds to TRBD1 (5 bases). V dropped 5 bases and J dropped 6 bases, with 13 bases sitting between them. Germline assignment: CDR1 SEHNR and CDR2 FQNEAQ (reference sequence). CDR3 size: 13 residues. CDR3 sequence reads: CASSRTLGAEAFF. The CDR3 DNA sequence: TGTGCCAGCAGCCGAACCCTGGGGGCTGAAGCTTTCTTT.

The rearrangement links TRBV7-3 to TRBJ2-5; unclear D gene. V was shortened by 4 bases and J by 9 bases, with 15 bases between the two germline ends. This CDR3 has 13 amino acids. CDR1 and CDR2 (germline): SGHTA, FQGTGA. CDR3 nucleotides: TGTGCCAGCAGCTACTCCCCGGAGATGGCCCAGTACTTC. Amino acids: CASSYSPEMAQYF.

This chain joins TRBV7-9 and TRBJ2-5, with TRBD2 as a possible D gene (5 bases). From germline, CDR1 is SEHNR and CDR2 FQNEAQ (reference sequence). Trimming cost V 3 bases and J 3 bases, with 8 bases left between them. The CDR3 length is 13 residues. This chain's CDR3 is CASSFQEEETQYF. The CDR3 DNA reads as TGTGCCAGCAGCTTTCAGGAGGAAGAGACCCAGTACTTC.

This clonotype was counted between two and nine times. The J gene is TRBJ2-5, the V gene TRBV12-3 or TRBV12-4; D gene uncertain. Trimming left V 5 bases short and J 4 bases short, with 8 bases between. This CDR3 spans 12 amino acids. The CDR3: CASSPTPETQYF. DNA for the CDR3: TGTGCCAGCAGTCCAACTCCAGAGACCCAGTACTTC.

The V and J genes are TRBV5-1 and TRBJ2-5; TRBD1 matches 9 bases. V trimming: 7 bases; J trimming: 3 bases; junction bases outside the gene matches: 1. Germline V lookup: CDR1 SGHRS, CDR2 YFSETQ. The CDR3 is 12 residues long. The chain's CDR3 is CASWDREETQYF. The CDR3 nucleotides read TGCGCCAGCTGGGACAGGGAAGAGACCCAGTACTTC.

V and J are TRBV28 and TRBJ1-2, with 11 bases lining up with TRBD1. The CDR3 sequence is 16 residues long. The V and J ends lost 5 bases and 6 bases, in that order; junction bases with no gene match: 11. Per the germline V gene, CDR1 is MDHEN and CDR2 is SYDVKM. CDR3 loop: CASSIMGGQGVNGYTF. Here the CDR3 DNA reads TGTGCCAGCAGTATAATGGGGGGACAGGGGGTGAATGGCTACACCTTC.

This clonotype was recorded a few times. The chain links TRBV14 to TRBJ2-5; D possibly corresponds to TRBD1 (6 bases). The J call is doubtful: the DNA matches TRBJ2-7 better. The CDR3 has 16 residues. Germline V gene data show CDR1 as SGHDN and CDR2 as FVKESK. CDR3 DNA sequence: TGTGCCAGCAGCCAAGTGTGGGACACCCGGGGCTACGAGCAGTACTTC. Translation gives CASSQVWDTRGYEQYF.

This chain connects TRBV28 to TRBJ1-1, with no clear D. Deletions cut 7 bases from V and 0 bases from J, with 15 bases between. The CDR3 is made up of 15 amino acids. The V gene's germline CDR1 is MDHEN and CDR2 SYDVKM. DNA for the CDR3: TGTGCCAGCACCCAGCGGGGTGGTTTGAACACTGAAGCTTTCTTT. Translated, it gives CASTQRGGLNTEAFF.

This clonotype was picked up a small number of times. CDR3 coding DNA: TGCAGTGCAGTTCCAAGGGAAAGGGCAACTAATGAAAAACTGTTTTTT. Amino acid sequence: CSAVPRERATNEKLFF. V gene TRBV20-1 combines with J gene TRBJ1-4; D is uncertain. From germline, CDR1 is DFQATT and CDR2 SNEGSKA (reference sequence). The length of the CDR3 is 16 residues. V dropped 6 bases and J dropped 0 bases, with 17 bases sitting between them.

V is TRBV9 and J is TRBJ2-5, with 9 positions matching TRBD1. The CDR3 consists of 14 residues. The V gene's germline CDR1 is SGDLS and CDR2 YYNGEE. J lost 4 bases, V lost 3 bases, and 4 bases had no gene match. The CDR3 DNA reads TGTGCCAGCAGCGGAGCGGACAGGGGAGAGACCCAGTACTTC. Its protein product is CASSGADRGETQYF.